This T cell receptor beta chain was captured in a study of response to subunit inactivated influenza vaccine. Study results and caveats: New T cells are recruited in small numbers by each seasonal influenza vaccination, according to the authors' suggestion.

This clonotype occurred a few times. The antigen is undetermined. TCRdb ran MiXCR on the RT-PCR reads and lists one entry per CDR3 protein. The sample includes hundreds of thousands of distinct CDR3 sequences, 15% to 19% of them seen just once. Trimming shortened V by 5 bases and J by 10 bases, and 18 bases separated the two germline ends. CDR1 MGHRA and CDR2 YSYEKL come from the germline V gene. This CDR3 spans 15 amino acids. The TCR originated in a man aged 50 to 60 who received an inactivated influenza vaccine. J is TRBJ1-6 and V is TRBV4-1; D is uncertain. The specimen was PBMCs from blood, collected 11 to 12 days after vaccination. CDR3 sequence: CASSEPSSFGSPLHF. The CDR3 coding sequence is TGCGCCAGCAGCGAGCCCTCGAGTTTCGGATCACCCCTCCACTTT.